Shown below are 10 T cell receptor beta chains from a single sample sequenced in a study of metastatic and nonmetastatic thyroid tumors. TCRdb re-analyzed the PCR reads through MiXCR. The sample shows roughly 14,000 clones, around 29% of them seen only once. Not a single patient had been given any form of treatment at any point before undergoing thyroid surgery. Source material: blood. Receptors were obtained from a female donor with papillary thyroid cancer or a benign thyroid nodule (not recorded which). Some clones in this sample may be carry-over from other donors' samples.

The V call is TRBV18, the J call TRBJ2-7; D ambiguous. The CDR3 contains 13 residues. Looked up from germline, CDR1 is KGHSH and CDR2 is LQKENI. CDR3 sequence (DNA): TGTGGGTGCTCACCACCTTCCTCCTACGAGCAGTACTTC. Protein: CGCSPPSSYEQYF.

The sample holds one count of this clone. The chain is built from TRBV30 and TRBJ1-4, with a tentative D call TRBD1 (5 bases). This CDR3 is built from 12 residues. CDR1 is GTSNPN and CDR2 is SVGIG in the germline V gene (reference sequence). The V gene lost 2 bases and the J gene lost 7 bases, with 8 bases spanning the gap. The CDR3 nucleotides read TGTGCCTGGAGTAGGGACTTTGAAAAACTGTTTTTT. Its protein product is CAWSRDFEKLFF.

This chain uses TRBV20-1 with TRBJ1-4; D is uncertain. Germline V gene sequence: CDR1 DFQATT, CDR2 SNEGSKA (reference sequence). This CDR3 has 12 amino acids. V was trimmed by 3 bases and J by 5 bases, leaving 7 bases between them. This CDR3 is CSARRLNEKLFF. DNA for the CDR3: TGCAGTGCTAGGAGACTGAATGAAAAACTGTTTTTT.

This chain links TRBV5-8 with TRBJ1-5, with D perhaps TRBD1 (6 bases). The ends were cut back, 4 bases at V and 0 bases at J, with 11 bases in the middle. Germline assignment: CDR1 SGHTS and CDR2 YDEGEE. The CDR3 extends over 15 amino acids. CDR3 sequence (DNA): TGTGCCAGCAGCCGGGGGGCAGCTAGCAATCAGCCCCAGCATTTT. This gives the protein CASSRGAASNQPQHF. The entire variable domain, with the rest obtained from reference TRBV5-8 and TRBJ1-5, is as follows: EAGVTQSPTHLIKTRGQQATLRCSPISGHTSVYWYQQALGLGLQFLLWYDEGEERNRGNFPPRFSGRQFPNYSSELNVNALELEDSALYLCASSRGAASNQPQHFGDGTRLSIL.

V is TRBV5-1 and J is TRBJ1-2; no firm D call. CDR1 and CDR2 (germline): SGHRS, YFSETQ. This CDR3 spans 14 amino acids. V was pared by 4 bases and J by 5 bases, with 15 bases between. The CDR3 loop reads CASSDRGTTYGYTF. CDR3 DNA: TGCGCCAGCAGCGACCGGGGTACCACATATGGCTACACCTTC. The full variable domain, with the rest looked up from reference TRBV5-1 and TRBJ1-2, is KAGVTQTPRYLIKTRGQQVTLSCSPISGHRSVSWYQQTPGQGLQFLFEYFSETQRNKGNFPGRFSGRQFSNSRSEMNVSTLELGDSALYLCASSDRGTTYGYTFGSGTRLTVV.

The rearrangement uses TRBV20-1 and TRBJ1-6; 7 bases agree with TRBD1. The CDR3 totals 15 residues. Losses at the gene ends were 5 bases for V and 4 bases for J; bases not matched to a gene: 8. Germline CDR1 is DFQATT and CDR2 is SNEGSKA (reference sequence). The CDR3 DNA is TGCAGTGCTCGGGGGACAGCAATGTATAATTCACCCCTCCACTTT. This sequence encodes CSARGTAMYNSPLHF.

The rearrangement links TRBV20-1 to TRBJ2-2; a weak D match, TRBD1 (6 bases). The CDR3 length is 14 residues. Germline-derived CDR1 and CDR2 are DFQATT and SNEGSKA (reference sequence). With 1 base removed from V and 6 bases from J, the gap between germline ends came to 12 bases. CDR3 coding DNA: TGCAGTGCTAGAGTGGGGGCCTATGCCGGGGAGCTGTTTTTT. Translated, it gives CSARVGAYAGELFF.

The chain links TRBV10-1 to TRBJ2-1; 10 nucleotides agree with TRBD2. The CDR3 contains 15 residues. CDR1 and CDR2 (germline): WNHNN, SYGVQD (reference sequence). V lost 2 bases to trimming and J lost 3 bases; unmatched junction nucleotides: 1. The CDR3 region is CASSETSGIYNEQFF. For the CDR3, the DNA is TGCGCCAGCAGTGAGACTAGCGGGATCTACAATGAGCAGTTCTTC.

This clone occurred many times. The chain employs TRBV12-3 or TRBV12-4 and TRBJ1-3; possible D gene TRBD1, 6 bases. The CDR3 spans 15 residues. The V end was cut by 3 bases, the J end by 2 bases, with 11 bases between. CDR3 loop: CASSLFGGAGNTIYF. The CDR3 DNA is TGTGCCAGCAGTTTGTTCGGGGGCGCTGGAAACACCATATATTTT.

Turning to this clone: At one end the junction does not follow the germline gene, possibly because of a read error. The CDR3, as DNA: TGTGTCAGCAGCTCCGGGGGGACGACCGGGGAGCTGTTTTTT. It is translated as CVSSSGGTTGELFF. The chain combines TRBV11-3 with TRBJ2-2, with TRBD2 matching 7 bases. The CDR3 is 14 residues long. Germline V lookup: CDR1 SGHNT, CDR2 YENEEA.